This T cell receptor (beta chain) was sequenced for a study of cytomegalovirus exposure and HLA in healthy donors. Study-wide points: Compared with the approximately 680-donor mean, an Asian-associated ancestry cluster reportedly had fewer N-insertions, according to a later analysis. As immune exposure information, only CMV serostatus was available. Later analysis demonstrated an association between a missense DCLRE1C variant and TCR beta V- and J-gene trimming.

The CDR3 runs to 14 residues. Germline assignment: CDR1 MNHNY and CDR2 SVGAGI (reference sequence). V lost 5 bases and J lost 2, with 10 bases in between. This PCR relied on a set of 60 Vbeta primers and 13 Jbeta primers. Sequencing was performed with immunoSEQ multiplex PCR; in TCRdb, only in-frame clones are kept and a portion is missing. This table holds around 150,000 clones, about 77% found once. As concerns this clone: What it recognizes is unknown. The sample holds other DNA sequences that translate to the same CDR3.

The genes are TRBV6-6 and TRBJ2-1; possible D gene TRBD1, 5 bases. Material for sequencing was PBMCs. The TCR was taken from a woman aged 40 to 50 in good health and CMV-seronegative. The CDR3: CASSPQGPYNEQFF. The CDR3, as DNA: TGTGCCAGCAGTCCCCAGGGCCCCTACAATGAGCAGTTCTTC.